The 9 T cell receptor beta chains in this list originate from one sample, sequenced in a study of shared clonotypes between healthy human individuals. TCRdb's table, derived via immunoSEQ multiplex PCR, lists solely in-frame clones and lacks some. The data show 1,500,000 or so clones, around 97% seen once. Material for sequencing was naive CD4+ T cells sorted from blood. Specified subset: CD45RA+ positively selected. These TCRs come from a man aged 30 to 45 in good health.

The genes are TRBV2 and TRBJ1-3; D ambiguous. Germline V CDR1 and CDR2: SNHLY, FYNNEI. This CDR3 has 16 residues. The V end lost 4 bases, the J end lost 0 bases, and 13 bases lay between the germline ends. DNA of the CDR3: TGTGCCAGCAGTGGACGCGGCAGGAGCTCTGGAAACACCATATATTTT. It codes for CASSGRGRSSGNTIYF.

CDR3 in amino acids: CASSFSGASYEQYF. CDR3 nucleotides: TGCGCCAGCAGCTTCTCGGGGGCAAGCTACGAGCAGTACTTC. The V gene is TRBV5-1, the J gene TRBJ2-7; D may be TRBD1 or TRBD2 (6 bases each). Germline CDR1 SGHRS, CDR2 YFSETQ. V lost 2 bases and J 3 bases, leaving 12 bases between the germline ends. The CDR3 runs 14 residues.

CDR3 amino acids: CASREGMNTEAFF. The DNA of the CDR3 is TGTGCCAGCAGGGAGGGGATGAACACTGAAGCTTTCTTT. The rearrangement joins TRBV28 to TRBJ1-1, with D tentatively TRBD1 (5 bases). V lost 6 bases, J lost 0 bases, and 8 bases lay in between. The CDR3 sequence is 13 residues long. CDR1 MDHEN and CDR2 SYDVKM come from the germline V gene.

With respect to this clone: An end of the junction does not agree with germline; a read error may underlie this. Other DNA sequences from this sample encode an identical CDR3 as well. The V call is TRBV5-1, the J call TRBJ2-1; D uncertain. CDR1 and CDR2 (germline): SGHRS, YFSETQ. The CDR3 consists of 12 residues. The CDR3 here is CASSLSSNEQFF. The CDR3 coding sequence is TGCGCCAGCAGCCTGTCCTCCAATGAGCAGTTCTTC.

This chain links TRBV4-1 with TRBJ2-1, with TRBD1 identical over 8 bases. In germline, CDR1 is MGHRA, CDR2 YSYEKL. This CDR3 has 14 amino acids. With 0 bases clipped from V and 16 bases from J, the junction kept 11 bases outside the gene matches. DNA of the CDR3: TGCGCCAGCAGCCAAGAAGGAAGAGGGGACAGGTTATTCTTC. Encoded protein: CASSQEGRGDRLFF.

The CDR3 sequence: CASRAGTGFNNEQFF. CDR3 nucleotide sequence: TGTGCCAGCAGGGCCGGGACAGGCTTCAACAATGAGCAGTTCTTC. V is TRBV9 and J is TRBJ2-1; 8 nucleotides line up with TRBD1. The CDR3 has 15 amino acids. Germline V gene sequence: CDR1 SGDLS, CDR2 YYNGEE. The trim removed 5 bases at V and 5 bases at J, leaving 9 bases unmatched. Filled out from reference TRBV9 and TRBJ2-1, the complete variable domain reads DSGVTQTPKHLITATGQRVTLRCSPRSGDLSVYWYQQSLDQGLQFLIQYYNGEERAKGNILERFSAQQFPDLHSELNLSSLELGDSALYFCASRAGTGFNNEQFFGPGTRLTVL.

About this clone itself: Other DNA sequences in the sample encode the same CDR3. This CDR3 reads CASSLRGRSTEAFF. As DNA, the CDR3 is TGTGCCAGCAGTTTAAGGGGACGTAGCACTGAAGCTTTCTTT. The chain is built from TRBV27 and TRBJ1-1; tentative D call: TRBD1 (5 bases). Germline V gene sequence: CDR1 MNHEY, CDR2 SMNVEV (reference sequence). V was trimmed by 2 bases and J by 4 bases, leaving 11 bases between them. The CDR3 consists of 14 residues.

This chain joins TRBV5-4 and TRBJ1-2; D is unresolved. CDR1 is SGHNT and CDR2 is YYREEE in the germline V gene (reference sequence). V shed 3 bases and J shed 8 bases, with 8 bases lying between them. The CDR3 consists of 11 residues. CDR3 region: CASSSVGGYTF. The CDR3 DNA reads TGTGCCAGCAGCTCCGTAGGGGGCTACACCTTC.

This chain joins TRBV4-3 and TRBJ2-1; weak D call: TRBD2 (5 bases). CDR1 and CDR2 from the germline V gene are LGHNA and YSLEER. V was pared by 4 bases and J by 4 bases, with 11 bases between. The CDR3 runs to 14 residues. Here the CDR3 reads CASSPTGVYNEQFF. For the CDR3, the DNA is TGCGCCAGCAGCCCTACCGGGGTTTACAATGAGCAGTTCTTC.